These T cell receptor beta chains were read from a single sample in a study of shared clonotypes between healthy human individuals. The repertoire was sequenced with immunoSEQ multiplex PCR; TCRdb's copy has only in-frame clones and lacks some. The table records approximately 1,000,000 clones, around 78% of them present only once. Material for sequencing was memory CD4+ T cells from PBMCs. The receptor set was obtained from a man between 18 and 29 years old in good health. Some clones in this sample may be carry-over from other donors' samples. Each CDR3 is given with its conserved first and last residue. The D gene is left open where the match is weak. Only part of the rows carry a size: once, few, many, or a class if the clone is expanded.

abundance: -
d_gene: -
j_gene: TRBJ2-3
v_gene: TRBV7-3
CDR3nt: TGTGCCAGCAGCTTAGGAACTAGCACAGATACGCAGTATTTT
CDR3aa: CASSLGTSTDTQYF

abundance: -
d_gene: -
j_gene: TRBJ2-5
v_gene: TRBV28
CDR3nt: TGTGCCAGCAGGACACAGGGCCAAGAGACCCAGTACTTC
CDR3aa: CASRTQGQETQYF

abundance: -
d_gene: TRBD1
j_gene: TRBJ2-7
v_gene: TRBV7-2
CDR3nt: TGTGCCAGCAGCTTGGACAGGGCATATACCTACGAGCAGTACTTC
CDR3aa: CASSLDRAYTYEQYF

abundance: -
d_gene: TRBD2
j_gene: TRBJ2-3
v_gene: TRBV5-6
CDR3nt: TGTGCCAGCAGCTTTCAGCCTAGCGGGAGGAGCATGTATTTT
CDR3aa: CASSFQPSGRSMYF

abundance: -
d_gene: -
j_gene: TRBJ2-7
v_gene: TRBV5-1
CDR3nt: TGCGCCAGCAGCCGGGCCCAGGAAGCGATCTCCTACGAGCAGTACTTC
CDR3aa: CASSRAQEAISYEQYF

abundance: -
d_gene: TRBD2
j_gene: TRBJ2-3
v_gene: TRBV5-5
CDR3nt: TGTGCCAGCAGCTTGGGGGCTAGCGGGGGCACAGATACGCAGTATTTT
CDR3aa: CASSLGASGGTDTQYF

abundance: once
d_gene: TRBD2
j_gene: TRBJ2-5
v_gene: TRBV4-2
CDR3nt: TGTGCCAGCAGCCAATCTAGCGGGGGACTCGGGACCCAGTACTTC
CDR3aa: CASSQSSGGLGTQYF

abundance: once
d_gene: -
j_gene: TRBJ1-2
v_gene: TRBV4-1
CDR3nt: TGCGCCAGCAGCCCCGACACAGACTATGGCTACACCTTC
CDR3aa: CASSPDTDYGYTF

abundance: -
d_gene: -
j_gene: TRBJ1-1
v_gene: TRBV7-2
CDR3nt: TGTGCCAGCAGCTTAGAATTTTTCGGGGGAGGTAACACTGAAGCTTTCTTT
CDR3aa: CASSLEFFGGGNTEAFF

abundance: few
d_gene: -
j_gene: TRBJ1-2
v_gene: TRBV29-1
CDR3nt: TGCAGCGCCGACAGCTATGGCTACACCTTC
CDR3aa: CSADSYGYTF

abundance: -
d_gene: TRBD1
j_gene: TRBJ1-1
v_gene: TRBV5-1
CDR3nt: TGCGCCAGCAGCTCTACAGGGGGCGCGAACACTGAAGCTTTCTTT
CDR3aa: CASSSTGGANTEAFF

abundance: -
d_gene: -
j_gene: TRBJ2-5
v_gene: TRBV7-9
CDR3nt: TGTGCCAGCGCCAGTGGAGGAGAGACCCAGTACTTC
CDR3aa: CASASGGETQYF

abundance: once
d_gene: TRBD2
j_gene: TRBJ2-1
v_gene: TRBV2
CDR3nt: TGTGCCCGCGCGGGGGTAGCGGGAGCATCAGGTGAGCAGTTCTTC
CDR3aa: CARAGVAGASGEQFF

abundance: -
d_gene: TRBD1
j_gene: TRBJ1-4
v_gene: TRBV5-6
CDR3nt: TGTGCCAGCAGCTTGCGGGACAGGGGGACTAATGAAAAACTGTTTTTT
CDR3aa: CASSLRDRGTNEKLFF

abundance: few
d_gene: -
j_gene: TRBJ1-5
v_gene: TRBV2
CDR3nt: TGTGCCAGCAGATTCAGTAATCAGCCCCAGCATTTT
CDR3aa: CASRFSNQPQHF

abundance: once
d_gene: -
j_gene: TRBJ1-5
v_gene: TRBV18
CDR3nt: TGTGCCAGCTCCCTCGAGGGAGATCAGCCCCAGCATTTT
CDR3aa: CASSLEGDQPQHF

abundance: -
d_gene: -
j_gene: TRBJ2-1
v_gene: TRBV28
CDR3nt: TGTGCCAGCAGTCCGTTATGGGCGGGGCGCAATGAGCAGTTCTTC
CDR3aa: CASSPLWAGRNEQFF

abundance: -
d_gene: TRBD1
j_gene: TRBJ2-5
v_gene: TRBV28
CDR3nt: TGTGCCAGCAGTCGGGACAGGGGGCGCGAGGAGACCCAGTACTTC
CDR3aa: CASSRDRGREETQYF

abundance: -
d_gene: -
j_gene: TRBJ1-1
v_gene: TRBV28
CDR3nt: TGTGCCAGCAGTTTAAATTCGAGGAACACTGAAGCTTTCTTT
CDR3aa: CASSLNSRNTEAFF

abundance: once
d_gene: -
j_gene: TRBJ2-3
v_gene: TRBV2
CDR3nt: TGTGCCATTGAGAGGACAGATACGCAGTATTTT
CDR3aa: CAIERTDTQYF

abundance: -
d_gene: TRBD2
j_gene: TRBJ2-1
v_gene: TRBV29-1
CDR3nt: TGCCGGGGTGGGACTAGCGGGAATGAGCAGTTCTTC
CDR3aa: CRGGTSGNEQFF

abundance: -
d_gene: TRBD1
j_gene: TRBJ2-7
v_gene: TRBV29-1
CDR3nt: TGCAGCGGAACGAAACCGGGACAGGGAGGCCACGAGCAGTACTTC
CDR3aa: CSGTKPGQGGHEQYF

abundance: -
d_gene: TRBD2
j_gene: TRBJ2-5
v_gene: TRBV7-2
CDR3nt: TGTGCCAGCAGCATTACGGGGAGGGTTGAGACCCAGTACTTC
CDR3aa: CASSITGRVETQYF

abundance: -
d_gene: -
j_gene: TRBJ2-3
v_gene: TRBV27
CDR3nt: TGTGCCAGCAGTTCCCCATCGCGGGAACGCACAGATACGCAGTATTTT
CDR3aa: CASSSPSRERTDTQYF